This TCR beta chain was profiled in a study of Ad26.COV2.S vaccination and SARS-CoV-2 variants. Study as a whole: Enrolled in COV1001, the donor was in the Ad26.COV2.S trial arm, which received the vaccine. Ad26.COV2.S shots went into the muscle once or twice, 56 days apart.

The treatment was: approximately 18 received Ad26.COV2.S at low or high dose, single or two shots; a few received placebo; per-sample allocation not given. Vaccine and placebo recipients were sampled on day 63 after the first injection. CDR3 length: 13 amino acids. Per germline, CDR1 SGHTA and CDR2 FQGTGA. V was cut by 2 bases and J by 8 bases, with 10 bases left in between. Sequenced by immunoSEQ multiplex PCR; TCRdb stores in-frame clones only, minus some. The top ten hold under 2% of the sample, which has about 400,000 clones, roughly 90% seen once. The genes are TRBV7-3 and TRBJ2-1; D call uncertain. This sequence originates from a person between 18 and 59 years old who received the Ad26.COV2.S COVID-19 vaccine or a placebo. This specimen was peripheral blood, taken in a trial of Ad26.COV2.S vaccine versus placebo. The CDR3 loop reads CASSLSVVHEQFF. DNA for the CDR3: TGTGCCAGCAGCTTATCGGTAGTCCATGAGCAGTTCTTC.